The source of this T cell receptor beta chain is a study of blood T cell repertoires in COVID-19. Method: immunoSEQ multiplex PCR; TCRdb's copy keeps in-frame clones and lacks some. The data contain about 330,000 clones, roughly 88% of them singletons. The V and J ends lost 4 bases and 8 bases, in that order; junction bases with no gene match: 7. CDR3 length equals 14 residues. Looked up from germline, CDR1 is SGHNT and CDR2 is YYREEE (reference sequence). The receptor was derived from a woman aged 45-60 years with acute or convalescent COVID-19. The sample was peripheral blood. V gene TRBV5-4 combines with J gene TRBJ2-1; TRBD1 matches at 9 bases. The CDR3 protein is CASSRPDRGDEQFF. CDR3 bases: TGTGCCAGCAGCCGACCGGACAGGGGAGATGAGCAGTTCTTC.